This TCR beta chain was recovered during a study of blood T cells in healthy people across ages. Researchers report isolating at least 6.5 million PBMCs per sample. Then a second PCR, running roughly 7 to 12 cycles, was carried out with a sample-barcoded 5' primer and a J-beta primer mix. TCRdb ran MiXCR on the 5' RACE reads and lists one entry per CDR3 protein. Found here are approximately 1,000,000 distinct CDR3 sequences, 40% to 45% of them singletons; the top ten hold 18%. Material for sequencing was blood. The receptor's source is a woman aged 60-75 years in good health.

The CDR3 DNA sequence: TGCAGTGCTAGAGATCCAGGGAGGAACGAGCAGTACTTC. Protein: CSARDPGRNEQYF. This chain uses TRBV20-1 with TRBJ2-5, with D perhaps TRBD2 (6 bases). Gene TRBJ2-7 matches the end of the DNA better, so the J call may be wrong. The CDR3 runs 13 residues. CDR1 and CDR2 from the germline V gene are DFQATT and SNEGSKA (reference sequence).